This T cell receptor (beta chain) is from a study of technical replicates of blood from several donors. Clones were read by immunoSEQ multiplex PCR, and TCRdb kept only the in-frame ones, dropping some. Among tens of thousands of clones listed, roughly 98% were seen once. The sample was T cells isolated from PBMCs. The TCR originated in a human donor in good health.

This chain's CDR3 is CASSLMAGGPDNEQFF. The CDR3 region has the DNA TGCGCCAGCAGCTTGATGGCGGGAGGGCCGGACAATGAGCAGTTCTTC. The J gene is TRBJ2-1, the V gene TRBV5-1, with 9 nucleotides matching TRBD2. Germline-derived CDR1 and CDR2 are SGHRS and YFSETQ. Unmatched junction bases numbered 7, after V lost 1 base and J lost 5 bases. CDR3 size: 16 residues.